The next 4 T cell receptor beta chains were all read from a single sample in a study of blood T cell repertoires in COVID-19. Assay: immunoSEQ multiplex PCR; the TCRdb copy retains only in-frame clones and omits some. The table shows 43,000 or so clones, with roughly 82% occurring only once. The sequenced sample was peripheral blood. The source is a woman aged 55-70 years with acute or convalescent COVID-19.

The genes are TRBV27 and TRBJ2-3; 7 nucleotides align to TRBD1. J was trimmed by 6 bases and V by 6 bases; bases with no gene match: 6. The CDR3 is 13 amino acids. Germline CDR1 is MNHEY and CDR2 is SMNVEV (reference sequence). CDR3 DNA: TGTGCCAGCAGGGACAGGCTCGTGGATACGCAGTATTTT. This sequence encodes CASRDRLVDTQYF.

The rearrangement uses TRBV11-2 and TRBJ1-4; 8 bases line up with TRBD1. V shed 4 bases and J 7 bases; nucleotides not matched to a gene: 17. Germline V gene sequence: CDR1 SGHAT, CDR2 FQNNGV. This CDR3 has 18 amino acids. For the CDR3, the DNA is TGTGCCAGCAGCTCACTACAGGGGGGAGTCATGGAGGGTGAAAAACTGTTTTTT. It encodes CASSSLQGGVMEGEKLFF.

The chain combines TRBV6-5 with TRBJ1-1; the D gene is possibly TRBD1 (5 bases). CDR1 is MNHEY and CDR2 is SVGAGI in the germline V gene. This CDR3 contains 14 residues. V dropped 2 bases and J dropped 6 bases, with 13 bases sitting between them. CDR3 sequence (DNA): TGTGCCAGCAGTTACCGTTCAGGGAGGGCTGAAGCTTTCTTT. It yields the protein CASSYRSGRAEAFF.

The CDR3 reads CASSEGVDETQYF. CDR3 coding DNA: TGCGCCAGCAGCGAAGGGGTGGATGAGACCCAGTACTTC. J is TRBJ2-5 and V is TRBV5-1; a weak D match, TRBD1 (5 bases). This CDR3 has 13 amino acids. V dropped 4 bases and J dropped 5 bases, with 12 bases sitting between them. Germline loops: CDR1 SGHRS, CDR2 YFSETQ.